This TCR beta chain was identified in a study of CD4+ T cells in melanoma. Profiled with immunoSEQ multiplex PCR; TCRdb holds only in-frame clones, not every one. The data show 110,000 to 150,000 clones, around 90% seen once. Trimming cost V 5 bases and J 1 base; bases outside gene matches: 4. The CDR3 is made up of 15 amino acids. Germline V gene data show CDR1 as MDHEN and CDR2 as SYDVKM. This receptor was obtained from a human donor with melanoma. This chain joins TRBV28 and TRBJ2-3; 9 bases align to TRBD1. CDR3 in amino acids: CASSQRQGGTDTQYF. For the CDR3, the DNA is TGTGCCAGCAGTCAGAGACAGGGGGGCACAGATACGCAGTATTTT.